This T cell receptor (beta chain) is drawn from a study of T cell responses to AZD1222 COVID-19 vaccine. Findings and caveats of the study: In the spike-specific TCR repertoire, nearly half reportedly target unmutated variant regions. Most donors were white British, females outnumbered males, and clonal diversity was possibly underestimated.

As concerns this clone: Its cognate antigen is unknown.

Per germline, CDR1 LNHDA and CDR2 SQIVND (reference sequence). After removal of 6 bases from V and 1 base from J, the junction contained 6 bases not matched to a gene. The CDR3 loop spans 15 amino acids. This table comes from immunoSEQ multiplex PCR, and its TCRdb copy is limited to in-frame clones, with some not included. This table has about 150,000 clones, approximately 90% appearing once. It was second doses at about 4 or about 12 weeks that were pooled. The rearrangement joins TRBV19 to TRBJ1-5; 7 bases match TRBD1. The TCR was taken from an adult who received the AZD1222 COVID-19 vaccine. The sample in question was peripheral blood, obtained 28 days after the second AZD1222 dose. The CDR3 DNA follows: TGTGCCAGTAGCCCCGGGACAGCAAGCAATCAGCCCCAGCATTTT. Protein product: CASSPGTASNQPQHF.